The sequence of this T cell receptor beta chain was determined in a study of metastatic and nonmetastatic thyroid tumors. About the research overall: Comparative analysis of repertoires was undertaken across blood and tumor or nodule tissue obtained from malignant and benign thyroid patients.

The CDR3 totals 12 residues. Losses at the gene ends were 7 bases for V and 4 bases for J; bases not matched to a gene: 3. Germline V gene sequence: CDR1 MNHNS, CDR2 SASEGT. Thyroid surgery was performed in patients who had received no treatment beforehand. In the source study's methods: Across clinicopathological groups, CDR3 differences served as the basis for building a distant-metastasis classifier for papillary thyroid cancer. TCRdb re-processed the PCR reads through MiXCR. TCRdb, not the authors, supplied the V and J calls. The repertoire holds under 50,000 clones, with roughly 23% as singletons. In its sample, this clone was seen a few times.

Sequenced material: blood. V gene TRBV6-1 combines with J gene TRBJ2-7, with 8 bases matching TRBD1. This TCR came from a male donor with papillary thyroid cancer or a benign thyroid nodule (not recorded which). Some clones in this sample may be carry-over from other donors' samples. CDR3 sequence (DNA): TGTGCCAGCATTGACAGGGGTTACGAGCAGTACTTC. Residues: CASIDRGYEQYF.